The source of this T cell receptor beta chain is a study of blood T cell repertoires in COVID-19. CDR3 length: 16 residues. The germline CDR1 and CDR2 sequences are LGHNA and YNFKEQ. V dropped 5 bases and J dropped 0 bases, with 11 bases sitting between them. Produced via immunoSEQ multiplex PCR; TCRdb's table is partial and in-frame only. The top ten clones hold 7% to 10% of a sample with 45,000 to 55,000 clones, roughly 84% of them seen once. This clonotype was sampled from a man in his fifties with active COVID-19. The chain combines TRBV4-2 with TRBJ1-6; D is ambiguous. The specimen was peripheral blood. The CDR3: CASSRERSSYNSPLHF. For the CDR3, the DNA is TGTGCCAGCAGCAGGGAGAGGAGCTCCTATAATTCACCCCTCCACTTT.